This TCR beta chain was captured in a study of Ad26.COV2.S vaccination and SARS-CoV-2 variants. Whole-study findings and limits: Total T cell responses, in the TCR breadth and depth analyses, may have been underestimated.

Assay: immunoSEQ multiplex PCR; the TCRdb copy retains only in-frame clones and omits some. The sample holds hundreds of thousands of clones, about 85% seen once. Germline-derived CDR1 and CDR2 are SNHLY and FYNNEI. V shed 5 bases and J 5 bases; nucleotides not matched to a gene: 8. This CDR3 spans 16 amino acids. Treatment of the sample: some 20 received Ad26.COV2.S at low or high dose, single or two shots; roughly five received placebo; per-sample allocation not given. Day 63 after the first vaccine or placebo injection was the time point for sampling. On this clone itself: The antigen is not known.

This clonotype was sampled from a person aged 18-65 years who received the Ad26.COV2.S COVID-19 vaccine or a placebo. The sequenced sample was peripheral blood, obtained in a trial of Ad26.COV2.S vaccine versus placebo. The chain recombines TRBV2 with TRBJ2-7; 14 nucleotides line up with TRBD2. CDR3 region: CASSPRLAGGPHEQYF. The DNA for the CDR3 is TGTGCCAGCAGTCCACGACTAGCGGGGGGGCCCCACGAGCAGTACTTC.